Described below is a single T cell receptor (beta chain) sequence and its context. The CDR3 contains 14 residues. Deletions cut 4 bases from V and 0 bases from J, with 7 bases between. Germline assignment: CDR1 SGHRS and CDR2 YFSETQ. Original processing methods: The assay estimated nucleated cells by amplifying reference gene primers. Using immunoSEQ multiplex PCR, the repertoire was profiled, and TCRdb retains in-frame clones only, with some absent. D and trimming were read from the DNA, whereas the V and J calls and clone size are those reported in that table. The sample has approximately 38,000 clones, around 95% seen once. This entry belongs to a study of blood T cell repertoires in COVID-19. Turning to the study itself: The United States, Italy and Spain provided the acute and convalescent COVID-19 samples. T cells, B-cell-depleted T cells, or PBMCs supplied cDNA or gDNA.

The V call is TRBV5-1, the J call TRBJ1-4, with D possibly being TRBD1 (6 bases). The sequencing sample was made of peripheral blood. The sequence came from a human donor with active COVID-19. The donor label of this sample is uncertain. The DNA of the CDR3 is TGCGCCAGCAGCGGGACATCAACTAATGAAAAACTGTTTTTT. Protein sequence: CASSGTSTNEKLFF.